Following are 31 T cell receptor beta chains from one sample sequenced in a study of identical twins. TCRdb recomputed calls from the 5' RACE reads with MiXCR, one row per CDR3 protein. The sample carries 600,000 to 850,000 distinct CDR3 sequences, about 20% recorded once. A further study also used this sample, focusing on T cells expressing NK-cell markers.

The sample consisted of PBMCs. These TCRs come from a woman aged 18-35 years in good health.

The rearrangement links TRBV6-2 or TRBV6-3 to TRBJ2-6, with D perhaps TRBD1 (6 bases). V lost 6 bases to trimming and J lost 0 bases, with 15 bases between them. The CDR3 covers 17 residues. The germline V gene encodes CDR1 MNHEY and CDR2 SVGEGT. The CDR3, as DNA: TGTGCCAGCAGATCGAGGGACACCCGCTCTGGGGCCAACGTCCTGACTTTC. Translation gives CASRSRDTRSGANVLTF.

This clonotype was detected only a few times. The genes are TRBV20-1 and TRBJ1-5; TRBD1 matches 11 bases. V lost 0 bases to trimming and J lost 4 bases; unmatched junction nucleotides: 5. Germline V lookup: CDR1 DFQATT, CDR2 SNEGSKA (reference sequence). This CDR3 spans 16 amino acids. In DNA, the CDR3 is TGCAGTGCTAGAGACTCCGGGACAGGGGGGAATCAGCCCCAGCATTTT. Its protein product is CSARDSGTGGNQPQHF.

This clonotype was seen only a few times. The chain combines TRBV7-6 with TRBJ2-1; D gene uncertain. CDR1 SGHVS and CDR2 FNYEAQ come from the germline V gene. The CDR3 covers 13 residues. Trimming cost V 3 bases and J 5 bases, with 8 bases left between them. As DNA, the CDR3 is TGTGCCAGCAGCTTTGGTGCCCACAATGAGCAGTTCTTC. Its protein is CASSFGAHNEQFF.

The chain combines TRBV7-9 with TRBJ2-1; TRBD2 aligns across 12 bases. CDR3 length: 15 residues. Germline V lookup: CDR1 SEHNR, CDR2 FQNEAQ (reference sequence). V gave up 2 bases and J gave up 9 bases; unmatched junction bases: 5. The CDR3 here is CASSLRTSGTGEQFF. The CDR3 DNA is TGTGCCAGCAGCTTAAGGACTAGCGGGACTGGTGAGCAGTTCTTC.

The table lists this clonotype with many counts. The V call is TRBV29-1, the J call TRBJ1-2; 7 bases line up with TRBD1. The CDR3 contains 15 residues. Germline V gene lookup returns CDR1 SQVTM and CDR2 ANQGSEA. Trimming cost V 2 bases and J 0 bases; bases outside gene matches: 6. This CDR3 reads CSVERQGSTNYGYTF. The CDR3, as DNA: TGCAGCGTTGAACGACAGGGATCAACTAACTATGGCTACACCTTC.

The V and J genes are TRBV3-1 and TRBJ2-7; D unclear. Germline V lookup: CDR1 LGHDT, CDR2 YNNKEL (reference sequence). The CDR3 covers 17 residues. V was cut by 4 bases and J by 0 bases, with 19 bases left in between. As DNA, the CDR3 is TGTGCCAGCAGCCCCGAAACGGTGGTGCCTTACTCCTACGAGCAGTACTTC. Translating gives CASSPETVVPYSYEQYF.

The CDR3 region is CASSLLVGWTVLGEQYF. In DNA form, the CDR3 reads TGTGCCAGCAGCTTGTTGGTCGGGTGGACGGTTCTCGGCGAGCAGTACTTC. The gene calls are TRBV11-2 and TRBJ2-7, with D unresolved. This CDR3 is 17 amino acids long. Per germline, CDR1 SGHAT and CDR2 FQNNGV. V shed 3 bases and J shed 6 bases, with 24 bases lying between them. Supplemented by reference TRBV11-2 and TRBJ2-7, the full variable domain reads EAGVAQSPRYKIIEKRQSVAFWCNPISGHATLYWYQQILGQGPKLLIQFQNNGVVDDSQLPKDRFSAERLKGVDSTLKIQPAKLEDSAVYLCASSLLVGWTVLGEQYFGPGTRLTVT.

The chain links TRBV20-1 to TRBJ2-2, with TRBD2 identical over 7 bases. Germline CDR1 and CDR2: DFQATT and SNEGSKA (reference sequence). V was clipped by 0 bases and J by 7 bases; unmatched bases: 8. This CDR3 comprises 15 residues. CDR3 region: CSARDGGGNGGELFF. In DNA form, the CDR3 reads TGCAGTGCTAGAGACGGGGGAGGGAACGGCGGGGAGCTGTTTTTT.

V gene TRBV29-1 combines with J gene TRBJ2-7; 9 nucleotides match TRBD1. V was clipped by 4 bases and J by 4 bases; unmatched bases: 8. The V gene's germline CDR1 is SQVTM and CDR2 ANQGSEA. The CDR3 consists of 14 residues. In DNA form, the CDR3 reads TGCAGCGTTGCAAGGGGACAGGGAGGGTACGAGCAGTACTTC. Translating gives CSVARGQGGYEQYF.

This clonotype showed up just a few times. This sequence joins TRBV20-1 and TRBJ2-5, with 8 bases fitting TRBD1. This CDR3 has 12 amino acids. The junction had 3 bases not matched to a gene; V was cut back by 4 bases and J by 5 bases. In germline, CDR1 is DFQATT, CDR2 SNEGSKA (reference sequence). The CDR3 loop is CSATDRDETQYF. The CDR3 region has the DNA TGCAGTGCTACGGACAGGGATGAGACCCAGTACTTC.

The chain is built from TRBV2 and TRBJ2-1, with D possibly being TRBD2 (5 bases). Germline V gene data show CDR1 as SNHLY and CDR2 as FYNNEI. This CDR3 is 13 amino acids long. V lost 4 bases to trimming and J lost 5 bases, with 9 bases between them. The CDR3 is CASSGTWDNEQFF. CDR3 sequence (DNA): TGTGCCAGCAGTGGGACTTGGGACAATGAGCAGTTCTTC.

The rearrangement links TRBV5-1 to TRBJ2-1; the match to TRBD2 covers 7 bases. The CDR3 sequence is 12 residues long. The V and J ends lost 4 bases and 10 bases, in that order; junction bases with no gene match: 5. The germline CDR1 and CDR2 sequences are SGHRS and YFSETQ. The DNA for the CDR3 is TGCGCCAGCAGCCCAAGCGGGGCCGAGCAGTTCTTC. It specifies CASSPSGAEQFF.

This clonotype was seen a handful of times. J is TRBJ2-5 and V is TRBV5-1; the match to TRBD1 covers 10 bases. Trimming removed 3 bases from V and 1 base from J; junction bases left unmatched: 9. The CDR3 runs 17 residues. The V gene's germline CDR1 is SGHRS and CDR2 YFSETQ. Here the CDR3 reads CASSYPRDRGLQETQYF. CDR3 sequence (DNA): TGCGCCAGCAGCTACCCCCGGGACAGGGGCCTCCAAGAGACCCAGTACTTC.

This clonotype was counted at least ten times. The chain carries TRBV20-1 and TRBJ2-1; a possible D gene is TRBD2 (6 bases). CDR3 size: 15 residues. Between the trimmed V and J ends, which lost 2 bases and 8 bases, there was a span of 19 bases. The germline V gene encodes CDR1 DFQATT and CDR2 SNEGSKA (reference sequence). CDR3 in DNA: TGCAGTGCTAGATCCGGGAGATCCTTTGGGCATGAGCAGTTCTTC. Translation: CSARSGRSFGHEQFF.

The chain joins TRBV12-3 or TRBV12-4 to TRBJ2-1; 8 bases line up with TRBD2. The V segment lost 3 bases and the J segment 0 bases; nucleotides outside the gene matches: 10. The CDR3 extends over 18 amino acids. This CDR3 reads CASSFFLAGPSSYNEQFF. For the CDR3, the DNA is TGTGCCAGCAGTTTTTTTCTAGCGGGTCCTAGCTCCTACAATGAGCAGTTCTTC.

The chain recombines TRBV27 with TRBJ2-1; D is undetermined. This CDR3 has 15 amino acids. Germline V gene lookup returns CDR1 MNHEY and CDR2 SMNVEV (reference sequence). V shed 5 bases and J shed 0 bases, with 11 bases lying between them. The CDR3 loop is CASSPYVGSYNEQFF. In DNA, the CDR3 is TGTGCCAGCAGTCCGTACGTGGGCTCCTACAATGAGCAGTTCTTC.

The gene calls are TRBV20-1 and TRBJ2-7, with a weak D call TRBD2 (6 bases). V was clipped by 3 bases and J by 5 bases, with 23 bases between them. In germline, CDR1 is DFQATT, CDR2 SNEGSKA (reference sequence). The CDR3 contains 16 residues. The CDR3 sequence is CSASSLASGVMDEQYF. CDR3 coding DNA: TGCAGTGCTAGCAGCCTCGCATCGGGAGTAATGGACGAGCAGTACTTC.

This clonotype was seen only a few times. The gene calls are TRBV9 and TRBJ2-1; 8 nucleotides match TRBD2. Per the germline V gene, CDR1 is SGDLS and CDR2 is YYNGEE. J gave up 7 bases and V 5 bases, and 5 bases lay outside the gene matches. The CDR3 has 13 amino acids. For the CDR3, the DNA is TGTGCCAGCAGACGGGGGGGGGAGAATGAGCAGTTCTTC. This sequence encodes CASRRGGENEQFF. The whole variable domain, remainder taken from reference TRBV9 and TRBJ2-1, is DSGVTQTPKHLITATGQRVTLRCSPRSGDLSVYWYQQSLDQGLQFLIQYYNGEERAKGNILERFSAQQFPDLHSELNLSSLELGDSALYFCASRRGGENEQFFGPGTRLTVL.

V and J are TRBV7-9 and TRBJ2-3; D unclear. The CDR3 is made up of 13 amino acids. CDR1 SEHNR and CDR2 FQNEAQ come from the germline V gene (reference sequence). Trimming cost V 5 bases and J 5 bases, with 11 bases left between them. The CDR3 protein is CASSLGTIDTQYF. The CDR3 region has the DNA TGTGCCAGCAGCCTCGGTACTATAGATACGCAGTATTTT.

This clonotype has only a few counts. This rearrangement joins TRBV12-3 or TRBV12-4 to TRBJ1-2; no clear D gene. This CDR3 contains 13 residues. Deletions cut 5 bases from V and 2 bases from J, with 9 bases between. The CDR3 region is CASSPTPNYGYTF. CDR3 DNA: TGTGCCAGCAGTCCCACTCCGAACTATGGCTACACCTTC.

This chain connects TRBV12-3 or TRBV12-4 to TRBJ1-1; TRBD1 agrees at 7 bases. The ends lost 0 bases at V and 6 bases at J; junction bases unmatched: 4. This CDR3 has 14 residues. The DNA of the CDR3 is TGTGCCAGCAGTTTAGCCTGGGGACAGTCTGAAGCTTTCTTT. Protein: CASSLAWGQSEAFF.

This clonotype was picked up a small number of times. V usage is TRBV5-6 and J usage is TRBJ1-2; no reliable D call. Germline CDR1 is SGHDT and CDR2 is YYEEEE. This CDR3 has 14 residues. Trimming left V 1 base short and J 6 bases short, with 13 bases between. CDR3 sequence (DNA): TGTGCCAGCAGCTTGACAGTAGTATCCCATGGCTACACCTTC. Amino acids: CASSLTVVSHGYTF.

The chain has TRBV7-8 and TRBJ2-7; D might be TRBD1 (6 bases). CDR3 length: 18 residues. Trimming removed 3 bases at V and 2 bases at J, with 23 bases between. Per the germline V gene, CDR1 is SGHVS and CDR2 is FQNEAQ. The CDR3 sequence is CASSLGTRVLEQPYEQYF. The CDR3 bases are TGTGCCAGCAGCTTGGGGACACGGGTTCTGGAGCAGCCCTACGAGCAGTACTTC.

This clonotype was counted between two and nine times. This chain links TRBV14 with TRBJ1-2; TRBD1 aligns across 7 bases. Per germline, CDR1 SGHDN and CDR2 FVKESK. CDR3 length equals 14 residues. The junction had 9 bases not matched to a gene; V was cut back by 5 bases and J by 6 bases. For the CDR3, the DNA is TGTGCCAGCAGCACCTGGGACAGCGATCATGGCTACACCTTC. Protein product: CASSTWDSDHGYTF.

The sample holds a few counts of this clonotype. V is TRBV6-1 and J is TRBJ1-1; D uncertain. The CDR3 is 14 amino acids. Germline V lookup: CDR1 MNHNS, CDR2 SASEGT. Trimming took 7 bases from V and 1 from J, leaving 13 bases between them. CDR3 DNA: TGTGCCAGCACTACAAGGGTGGGGAACACTGAAGCTTTCTTT. Protein: CASTTRVGNTEAFF.

The rearrangement joins TRBV5-3 to TRBJ2-1; D perhaps matches TRBD2 (6 bases). Being an ORF, TRBV5-3 has a function that is uncertain. V gave up 8 bases and J gave up 0 bases, with 15 bases separating them. The CDR3 contains 15 residues. As DNA, the CDR3 is TGTGCCAGTACCGGGACTTCTAGCTCCTACAATGAGCAGTTCTTC. Its translation is CASTGTSSSYNEQFF.

V and J are TRBV20-1 and TRBJ1-5; D might be TRBD1 (6 bases). Germline V gives CDR1 DFQATT, CDR2 SNEGSKA (reference sequence). There are 16 residues in the CDR3. Trimming left V 5 bases short and J 0 bases short, with 17 bases between. The CDR3 loop reads CSAVRGSIGSNQPQHF. In nucleotides, the CDR3 is TGCAGTGCTGTCAGGGGTAGCATAGGTAGCAATCAGCCCCAGCATTTT.

The gene calls are TRBV6-5 and TRBJ1-1; a weak D match, TRBD1 (5 bases). Germline loops: CDR1 MNHEY, CDR2 SVGAGI. Between the trimmed V and J ends, which lost 2 bases and 5 bases, there was a span of 15 bases. The CDR3 has 15 amino acids. For the CDR3, the DNA is TGTGCCAGCAGTTACGGCCAGGGTTTTAGGACTGAAGCTTTCTTT. This codes for CASSYGQGFRTEAFF.

The rearrangement links TRBV5-1 to TRBJ1-4; no clear D. The CDR3 totals 15 residues. The V end lost 0 bases, the J end lost 6 bases, and 12 bases lay between the germline ends. The germline CDR1 and CDR2 sequences are SGHRS and YFSETQ. The CDR3 spells CASSLVGARDEKLFF. CDR3 sequence (DNA): TGCGCCAGCAGCTTGGTGGGCGCAAGAGATGAAAAACTGTTTTTT. Complete variable domain (other parts from reference TRBV5-1 and TRBJ1-4): KAGVTQTPRYLIKTRGQQVTLSCSPISGHRSVSWYQQTPGQGLQFLFEYFSETQRNKGNFPGRFSGRQFSNSRSEMNVSTLELGDSALYLCASSLVGARDEKLFFGSGTQLSVL.

There are a few counts of this clonotype. The V and J genes are TRBV20-1 and TRBJ2-7; TRBD2 might be the D (5 bases). The CDR3 loop spans 14 amino acids. Trimming removed 4 bases from V and 0 bases from J, with 13 bases in between. Germline V gives CDR1 DFQATT, CDR2 SNEGSKA (reference sequence). The chain's CDR3 is CSATQGRGSYEQYF. The CDR3 coding sequence is TGCAGTGCTACACAAGGACGGGGCTCCTACGAGCAGTACTTC.

The gene calls are TRBV12-3 or TRBV12-4 and TRBJ1-5, with a possible D match to TRBD1 (6 bases). Trimming took off 6 bases at V and 5 bases at J, with 14 bases between the two ends. The CDR3 is made up of 14 amino acids. The CDR3 DNA follows: TGTGCCAGCAGACAGGGAGGAAGCGATCAGCCCCAGCATTTT. Amino acid sequence: CASRQGGSDQPQHF.